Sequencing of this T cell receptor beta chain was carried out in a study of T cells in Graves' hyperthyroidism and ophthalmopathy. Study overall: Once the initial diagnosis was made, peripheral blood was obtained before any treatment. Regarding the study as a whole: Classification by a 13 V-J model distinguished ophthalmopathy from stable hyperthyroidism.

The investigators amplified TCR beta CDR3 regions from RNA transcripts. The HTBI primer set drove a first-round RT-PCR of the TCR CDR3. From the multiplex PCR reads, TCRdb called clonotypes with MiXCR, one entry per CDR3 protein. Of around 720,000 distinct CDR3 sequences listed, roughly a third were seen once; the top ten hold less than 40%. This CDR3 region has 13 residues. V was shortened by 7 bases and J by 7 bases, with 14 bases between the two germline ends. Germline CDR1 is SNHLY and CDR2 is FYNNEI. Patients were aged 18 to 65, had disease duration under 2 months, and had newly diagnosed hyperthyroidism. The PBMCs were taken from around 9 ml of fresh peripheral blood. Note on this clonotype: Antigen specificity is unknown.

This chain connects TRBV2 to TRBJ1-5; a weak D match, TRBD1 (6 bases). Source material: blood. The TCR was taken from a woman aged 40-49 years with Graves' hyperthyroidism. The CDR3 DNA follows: TGTGCCAGCACAGGGGTTGGGGGGCAGCCCCAGCATTTT. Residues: CASTGVGGQPQHF.